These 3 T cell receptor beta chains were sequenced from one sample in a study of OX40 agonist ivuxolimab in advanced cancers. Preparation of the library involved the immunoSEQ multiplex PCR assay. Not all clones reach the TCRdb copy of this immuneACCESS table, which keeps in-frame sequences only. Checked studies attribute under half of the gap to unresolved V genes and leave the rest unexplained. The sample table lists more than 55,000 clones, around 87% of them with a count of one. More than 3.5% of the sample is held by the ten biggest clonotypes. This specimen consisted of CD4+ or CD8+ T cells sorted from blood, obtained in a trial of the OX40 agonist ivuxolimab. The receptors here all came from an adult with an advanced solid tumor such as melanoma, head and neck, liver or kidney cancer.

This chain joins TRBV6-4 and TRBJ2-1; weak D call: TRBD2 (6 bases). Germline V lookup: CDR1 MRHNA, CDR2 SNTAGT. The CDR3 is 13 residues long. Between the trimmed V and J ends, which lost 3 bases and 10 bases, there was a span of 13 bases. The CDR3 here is CASSDWGVGEQFF. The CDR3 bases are TGTGCCAGCAGTGATTGGGGGGTCGGCGAGCAGTTCTTC.

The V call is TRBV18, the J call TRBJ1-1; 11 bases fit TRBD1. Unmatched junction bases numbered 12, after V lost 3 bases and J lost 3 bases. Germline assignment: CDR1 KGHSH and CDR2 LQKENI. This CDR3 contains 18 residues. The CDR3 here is CASSPRDGTGGSDTEAFF. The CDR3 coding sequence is TGTGCCAGCTCACCGAGAGACGGGACAGGGGGATCGGACACTGAAGCTTTCTTT.

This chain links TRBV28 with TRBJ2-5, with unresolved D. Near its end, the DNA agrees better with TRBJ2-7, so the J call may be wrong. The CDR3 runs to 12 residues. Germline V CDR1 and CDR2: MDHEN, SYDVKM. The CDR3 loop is CASSPDSYEQYF. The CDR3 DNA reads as TGTGCCAGCAGTCCGGACTCCTACGAGCAGTACTTC.